These 24 T cell receptor beta chains came from one sample sequenced in a study of Ad26.COV2.S vaccination and SARS-CoV-2 variants. The method was immunoSEQ multiplex PCR; TCRdb's version includes in-frame clones alone and lacks a portion of them. The sample lists around 400,000 clones, 83% occurring once. Documented treatment: some 20 received Ad26.COV2.S at low or high dose, single or two shots; roughly five received placebo; per-sample allocation not given. The samples date from day 63 after the first vaccine or placebo injection. The specimen was peripheral blood, collected in a trial of Ad26.COV2.S vaccine versus placebo. These receptors all stem from a person aged 18-65 years who received the Ad26.COV2.S COVID-19 vaccine or a placebo.

The chain links TRBV6-2 or TRBV6-3 to TRBJ1-2, with D maybe TRBD1 (6 bases). Trimming took 6 bases from V and 2 from J, leaving 7 bases between them. The CDR3 loop spans 12 amino acids. Germline V gene sequence: CDR1 MNHEY, CDR2 SVGEGT. The CDR3 reads CASSDRNYGYTF. CDR3 DNA: TGTGCCAGCAGCGACAGGAACTATGGCTACACCTTC.

The genes are TRBV12-3 or TRBV12-4 and TRBJ1-2; D is unresolved. The CDR3 contains 13 residues. V gave up 4 bases and J gave up 4 bases, with 10 bases separating them. The CDR3 DNA reads as TGTGCCAGCAGTTACCAGGAGAGCTATGGCTACACCTTC. It is translated as CASSYQESYGYTF.

In DNA, the CDR3 is TGTGCCAGCCGTCGACAGGGAACTGCTGGCTACACCTTC. Translated: CASRRQGTAGYTF. This chain uses TRBV12-3 or TRBV12-4 with TRBJ1-2, with 7 bases identical to TRBD1. After removal of 8 bases from V and 7 bases from J, the junction contained 10 bases not matched to a gene. The CDR3 is 13 residues long.

J is TRBJ1-2 and V is TRBV6-5; 12 bases agree with TRBD1. Per germline, CDR1 MNHEY and CDR2 SVGAGI. The ends lost 6 bases at V and 7 bases at J; junction bases unmatched: 3. The length of the CDR3 is 13 residues. The CDR3 DNA sequence: TGTGCCAGCAGGGGGACAGGGGGCGGTGGCTACACCTTC. As protein: CASRGTGGGGYTF.

The J gene is TRBJ2-7, the V gene TRBV29-1, with D uncertain. CDR3 length equals 12 residues. The germline V gene has CDR1 SQVTM and CDR2 ANQGSEA. Between the trimmed V and J ends, which lost 6 bases and 6 bases, there was a span of 15 bases. CDR3 loop: CSVLKSTAEQYF. The CDR3 nucleotides are TGCAGCGTGTTGAAGTCAACGGCCGAGCAGTACTTC.

The chain recombines TRBV11-2 with TRBJ1-2, with D unresolved. Germline V gives CDR1 SGHAT, CDR2 FQNNGV. This CDR3 is built from 16 residues. The ends were cut back, 5 bases at V and 8 bases at J, with 24 bases in the middle. The chain's CDR3 is CASSPQALGPRGGYTF. CDR3 in DNA: TGTGCCAGCAGCCCCCAGGCGTTGGGCCCAAGAGGGGGCTACACCTTC.

The chain couples TRBV6-5 to TRBJ1-5; D is unresolved. This CDR3 is built from 15 residues. Trimming removed 8 bases at V and 4 bases at J, with 18 bases between. Germline V gene lookup returns CDR1 MNHEY and CDR2 SVGAGI. The CDR3 loop reads CASGVVNMRNQPQHF. The CDR3 DNA is TGTGCCAGCGGGGTTGTTAATATGCGTAATCAGCCCCAGCATTTT.

A few counts support this clone. J is TRBJ2-1 and V is TRBV7-3, with 13 bases lining up with TRBD2. The germline V gene has CDR1 SGHTA and CDR2 FQGTGA. The CDR3 length is 17 residues. Unmatched junction bases numbered 11, after V lost 5 bases and J lost 7 bases. The CDR3 DNA is TGTGCCAGCAGCCCGAGACTAGCGGGGGGCCTCGGGAATGAGCAGTTCTTC. Translated: CASSPRLAGGLGNEQFF.

This sequence joins TRBV11-2 and TRBJ1-6; D is unresolved. The CDR3 loop spans 17 amino acids. Germline loops: CDR1 SGHAT, CDR2 FQNNGV. Trimming shortened V by 5 bases and J by 3 bases, and 17 bases separated the two germline ends. In DNA form, the CDR3 reads TGTGCCAGCAGCATGGTCGTTAGCCTATACTATAATTCACCCCTCCACTTT. It codes for CASSMVVSLYYNSPLHF.

The CDR3 DNA follows: TGCGCCAGCAGCCAAGCTGGGACTCACAATGAGCAGTTCTTC. It specifies CASSQAGTHNEQFF. The genes are TRBV4-1 and TRBJ2-1; a weak D match, TRBD2 (6 bases). The CDR3 spans 14 residues. Germline V gene data show CDR1 as MGHRA and CDR2 as YSYEKL. V was shortened by 1 base and J by 5 bases, with 9 bases between the two germline ends.

CDR3 amino acids: CASRHPTGETQYF. The DNA of the CDR3 is TGTGCCAGCAGGCACCCGACGGGGGAGACCCAGTACTTC. The J gene is TRBJ2-5, the V gene TRBV12-3 or TRBV12-4; TRBD2 might be the D (5 bases). The length of the CDR3 is 13 residues. V was pared by 6 bases and J by 5 bases, with 13 bases between.

This clone was picked up one time. The rearrangement links TRBV9 to TRBJ2-7; D gene uncertain. Trimming removed 7 bases from V and 5 bases from J, with 13 bases in between. The germline V gene has CDR1 SGDLS and CDR2 YYNGEE. The length of the CDR3 is 12 residues. CDR3 bases: TGTGCCAGCGCAGCTACCCCCCACGAGCAGTACTTC. It encodes CASAATPHEQYF.

The chain has TRBV4-1 and TRBJ2-6; D unresolved. CDR1 MGHRA and CDR2 YSYEKL come from the germline V gene. This CDR3 has 15 residues. V was cut by 2 bases and J by 2 bases, with 7 bases left in between. CDR3 in amino acids: CASSQNAPGANVLTF. In DNA, the CDR3 is TGCGCCAGCAGCCAAAACGCCCCTGGGGCCAACGTCCTGACTTTC.

This chain connects TRBV19 to TRBJ1-2; weak D call: TRBD1 (6 bases). The germline CDR1 and CDR2 sequences are LNHDA and SQIVND (reference sequence). Trimming shortened V by 2 bases and J by 2 bases, and 18 bases separated the two germline ends. The CDR3 runs 17 residues. CDR3 sequence: CASSIPPYRAANYGYTF. The DNA of the CDR3 is TGTGCCAGTAGTATACCTCCGTACAGGGCCGCCAACTATGGCTACACCTTC.

V and J are TRBV4-1 and TRBJ2-7; 9 nucleotides align to TRBD1. After removal of 1 base from V and 4 bases from J, the junction contained 8 bases not matched to a gene. There are 16 residues in the CDR3. Germline V gene lookup returns CDR1 MGHRA and CDR2 YSYEKL. CDR3 loop: CASSQGPGQGKYEQYF. The CDR3 DNA follows: TGCGCCAGCAGCCAAGGGCCCGGACAGGGGAAGTACGAGCAGTACTTC.

This clone turned up a few times. The chain employs TRBV6-2 or TRBV6-3 and TRBJ2-7; tentatively, D is TRBD1 or TRBD2 (5 bases each). Germline V lookup: CDR1 MNHEY, CDR2 SVGEGT. CDR3 size: 14 residues. V was cut by 6 bases and J by 6 bases, with 18 bases left in between. As DNA, the CDR3 is TGTGCCAGCAGCCCCCTCGTTGGGGGAGCCGAGCAGTACTTC. This encodes CASSPLVGGAEQYF.

V usage is TRBV5-6 and J usage is TRBJ2-7, with TRBD1 as a possible D gene (6 bases). Trimming cost V 9 bases and J 7 bases, with 20 bases left between them. In germline, CDR1 is SGHDT, CDR2 YYEEEE. The CDR3 totals 13 residues. The CDR3 sequence is CATARDTGEEQYF. CDR3 nucleotides: TGTGCCACCGCACGGGACACAGGCGAGGAGCAGTACTTC.

The chain has TRBV12-5 and TRBJ2-1; no clear D. Germline loops: CDR1 LGHNT, CDR2 FRNRAP. V lost 7 bases, J lost 2 bases, and 15 bases lay in between. The CDR3 length is 15 residues. CDR3 residues: CASANDFGAYNEQFF. CDR3 bases: TGTGCTAGTGCCAACGACTTTGGGGCCTACAATGAGCAGTTCTTC. The complete variable domain, with remaining parts taken from reference TRBV12-5 and TRBJ2-1, reads DARVTQTPRHKVTEMGQEVTMRCQPILGHNTVFWYRQTMMQGLELLAYFRNRAPLDDSGMPKDRFSAEMPDATLATLKIQPSEPRDSAVYFCASANDFGAYNEQFFGPGTRLTVL.

This clone appeared a single time. The chain combines TRBV11-2 with TRBJ1-2, with a tentative D call TRBD1 (5 bases). Germline V lookup: CDR1 SGHAT, CDR2 FQNNGV. The CDR3 totals 14 residues. Trimming stripped 5 bases from V and 0 bases from J, with 10 bases between. CDR3 nucleotide sequence: TGTGCCAGCAGCCACGGAGGGGCTAACTATGGCTACACCTTC. This sequence encodes CASSHGGANYGYTF. The complete variable domain, with remaining parts taken from reference TRBV11-2 and TRBJ1-2, reads EAGVAQSPRYKIIEKRQSVAFWCNPISGHATLYWYQQILGQGPKLLIQFQNNGVVDDSQLPKDRFSAERLKGVDSTLKIQPAKLEDSAVYLCASSHGGANYGYTFGSGTRLTVV.

The chain links TRBV29-1 to TRBJ2-6, with a weak D call TRBD1 (6 bases). In germline, CDR1 is SQVTM, CDR2 ANQGSEA. This CDR3 comprises 15 residues. Trimming took 3 bases from V and 0 from J, leaving 9 bases between them. CDR3 amino acids: CSVDRGPSGANVLTF. The CDR3 DNA reads as TGCAGCGTTGACAGGGGTCCCTCTGGGGCCAACGTCCTGACTTTC.

The rearrangement links TRBV30 to TRBJ1-1; possibly TRBD1 for D (6 bases). Trimming shortened V by 8 bases and J by 8 bases, and 15 bases separated the two germline ends. Looked up from germline, CDR1 is GTSNPN and CDR2 is SVGIG (reference sequence). This CDR3 comprises 11 residues. The CDR3 region is CALGHLGEAFF. The CDR3 DNA reads as TGTGCCCTGGGACACCTCGGAGAAGCTTTCTTT.

This clone was seen more than once but under ten times. This chain uses TRBV7-9 with TRBJ2-7; 8 bases match TRBD1. The V gene end was trimmed by 5 bases and the J gene end by 1 base; junction bases not matched to a gene: 10. Germline V gene data show CDR1 as SEHNR and CDR2 as FQNEAQ (reference sequence). The CDR3 runs 16 residues. DNA of the CDR3: TGTGCCAGCAGCCACCCGAGAGACAGGGGATCCTACGAGCAGTACTTC. This translates into CASSHPRDRGSYEQYF. Supplemented by reference TRBV7-9 and TRBJ2-7, the full variable domain reads DTGVSQNPRHKITKRGQNVTFRCDPISEHNRLYWYRQTLGQGPEFLTYFQNEAQLEKSRLLSDRFSAERPKGSFSTLEIQRTEQGDSAMYLCASSHPRDRGSYEQYFGPGTRLTVT.

The rearrangement links TRBV7-3 to TRBJ2-5, with a weak D call TRBD2 (6 bases). The length of the CDR3 is 14 residues. Germline V lookup: CDR1 SGHTA, CDR2 FQGTGA. V shed 2 bases and J shed 3 bases, with 10 bases lying between them. This CDR3 is CASSLLAGKETQYF. CDR3 sequence (DNA): TGTGCCAGCAGCTTACTGGCGGGAAAAGAGACCCAGTACTTC.

This clone was found once. J is TRBJ2-5 and V is TRBV5-1; TRBD1 is a possible D gene (6 bases). This CDR3 spans 14 amino acids. From germline, CDR1 is SGHRS and CDR2 YFSETQ. The V gene lost 5 bases and the J gene lost 1 base, with 12 bases spanning the gap. The CDR3 coding sequence is TGCGCCAGCAGTTTTACAGGGCCCCAAGAGACCCAGTACTTC. Its protein is CASSFTGPQETQYF. The whole variable domain, filled in from reference TRBV5-1 and TRBJ2-5, reads KAGVTQTPRYLIKTRGQQVTLSCSPISGHRSVSWYQQTPGQGLQFLFEYFSETQRNKGNFPGRFSGRQFSNSRSEMNVSTLELGDSALYLCASSFTGPQETQYFGPGTRLLVL.